A selection of T cell receptor beta chains follows, all from one sample in a study of regulatory and conventional T cells in RAG deficiency. Only in-frame clones appear in the TCRdb table, and some are missing; sequencing was by immunoSEQ multiplex PCR. The repertoire holds under 30,000 clones, with approximately 90% as singletons. This sample was shared with a second study, whose subject was regulatory T cells.

The specimen sequenced was Tregs sorted from blood. All receptors derive from a human donor in good health. Each CDR3 is given without its conserved first and last residue. The order of the fields is V gene, J gene, CDR3 protein.

>TRBV19|TRBJ2-6
ASSTRAGQVGSGANVLT
>TRBV10-3|TRBJ2-4
AIGGGNIQY
>TRBV18|TRBJ1-2
AKMTGKGYGYT
>TRBV4-2|TRBJ2-1
ASSQPGVAGGNEQF
>TRBV7-8|TRBJ2-6
ASSLRDPAGTGANVLT
>TRBV7-9|TRBJ1-1
ASSRVRASNTEAF
>TRBV19|TRBJ2-5
ASSIPGAELGKRFQY
>TRBV2|TRBJ1-1
ASSPGAPGEAF
>TRBV18|TRBJ1-1
ASSQATEAF
>TRBV7-9|TRBJ1-3
ASSFETGFSGNTIY
>TRBV7-9|TRBJ2-7
ASSQLDRAHEQY
>TRBV2|TRBJ1-1
ASRVRVPGQGPIPEAF
>TRBV6-1|TRBJ2-7
ASNTRWGVNEQY
>TRBV6-1|TRBJ1-6
ASSDNFPAAYNSPLH
>TRBV14|TRBJ1-1
ASSQVDIEAF
>TRBV30|TRBJ2-7
AWSLFGGRSYEQY
>TRBV4-1|TRBJ1-5
ASSQDFNPGFNQPQH
>TRBV28|TRBJ2-1
ASTPRLWHNEQF
>TRBV19|TRBJ2-2
AVRDRNFTGELF
>TRBV6-6|TRBJ1-2
ASSGAYGYT
>TRBV5-5|TRBJ2-3
ASSLADTQY
>TRBV5-4|TRBJ2-1
ASSLRTSSYNEQF
>TRBV25-1|TRBJ2-2
ASSLLMGAGKAGELF
>TRBV6-5|TRBJ2-7
ASSLNGVYEQY
>TRBV9|TRBJ1-4
ASSVGSGWYEKLF
>TRBV5-6|TRBJ1-2
ASGLGDYGYT
>TRBV5-1|TRBJ1-1
ASSPTTGGISGTEAF
>TRBV6-5|TRBJ1-2
ASSYSQFMGFGGYT
>TRBV6-5|TRBJ1-2
ASSPRVGYGYT
>TRBV30|TRBJ1-4
AWNWGRGEKLF
>TRBV7-3|TRBJ1-6
ASSPIGGGTLH
>TRBV2|TRBJ1-5
ASRKDRISNQPQH
>TRBV7-2|TRBJ2-5
ASSPGQGRFETQY
>TRBV7-8|TRBJ1-2
ASSADREEDYT
>TRBV6-1|TRBJ1-1
ASSGLGHLNTEAF
>TRBV6-6|TRBJ2-7
ASSYQTGIPNEQY
>TRBV7-3|TRBJ2-2
ASSPGSRTGELF
>TRBV6-1|TRBJ1-2
ASTLDRAPFYGYT
>TRBV2|TRBJ1-1
ASSEQGNTEAF
>TRBV5-4|TRBJ2-1
ASSLSRSRLAGYNEQF
>TRBV11-2|TRBJ2-5
ASSVTGETQY
>TRBV11-2|TRBJ2-7
ASSLPGGGQIYEQY
>TRBV10-3|TRBJ2-2
AISAGLAGSNTGELF
>TRBV28|TRBJ1-1
ASSLIVNTEAF
>TRBV28|TRBJ2-4
ASRKRLAKNIQY
>TRBV9|TRBJ1-5
ASSPSDGRNQPQH
>TRBV7-3|TRBJ1-1
ASSLYARTVNTEAF
>TRBV30|TRBJ1-2
AWSVPGRHGYT
>TRBV18|TRBJ1-2
ASSPPARGTGGYT
>TRBV2|TRBJ2-1
AGGWRPHNEQF
>TRBV5-1|TRBJ1-1
ASSLVRTGDPNTEAF
>TRBV6-1|TRBJ2-1
ASSGPTSGGPLEQF
>TRBV7-2|TRBJ1-6
ASSFLRSYNSPLH
>TRBV19|TRBJ1-4
ASKDAGFIEKLF
>TRBV6-1|TRBJ1-2
ASSDARRTGDNYGYT
>TRBV7-7|TRBJ2-5
ASSLFTTAETQY
>TRBV4-2|TRBJ1-2
ASSNVPGLRDGYT
>TRBV6-6|TRBJ2-1
ASKGPNEQF
>TRBV5-4|TRBJ1-2
ASSGQGQNYGYT
>TRBV6-1|TRBJ1-4
ASRHNEKLF